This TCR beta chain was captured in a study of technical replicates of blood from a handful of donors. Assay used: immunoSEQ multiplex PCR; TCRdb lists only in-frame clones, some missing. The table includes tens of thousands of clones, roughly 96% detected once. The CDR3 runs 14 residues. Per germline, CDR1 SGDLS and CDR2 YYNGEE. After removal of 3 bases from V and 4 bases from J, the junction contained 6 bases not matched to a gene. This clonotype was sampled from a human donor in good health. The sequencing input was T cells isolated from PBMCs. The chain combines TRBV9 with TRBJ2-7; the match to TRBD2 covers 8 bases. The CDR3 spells CASSAGGVGYEQYF. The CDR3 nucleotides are TGTGCCAGCAGCGCCGGGGGGGTAGGGTACGAGCAGTACTTC.